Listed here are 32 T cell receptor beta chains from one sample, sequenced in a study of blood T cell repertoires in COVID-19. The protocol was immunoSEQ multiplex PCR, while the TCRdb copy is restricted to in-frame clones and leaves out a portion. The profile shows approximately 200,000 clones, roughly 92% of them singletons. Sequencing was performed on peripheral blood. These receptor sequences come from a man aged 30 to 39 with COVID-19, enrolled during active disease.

CDR3 loop: CAWSPDAAGNTIYF. The CDR3 DNA is TGTGCCTGGAGTCCCGATGCAGCGGGAAACACCATATATTTT. V and J are TRBV30 and TRBJ1-3; D remains ambiguous. This CDR3 spans 14 amino acids. Germline V lookup: CDR1 GTSNPN, CDR2 SVGIG (reference sequence). V gave up 2 bases and J gave up 4 bases, with 12 bases separating them.

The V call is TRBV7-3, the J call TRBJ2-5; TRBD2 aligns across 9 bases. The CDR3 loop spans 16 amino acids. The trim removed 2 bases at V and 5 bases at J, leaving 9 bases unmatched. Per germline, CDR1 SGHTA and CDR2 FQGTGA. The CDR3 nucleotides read TGTGCCAGCAGCTTATACTGGGCGGGGGGGCCTGAGACCCAGTACTTC. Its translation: CASSLYWAGGPETQYF.

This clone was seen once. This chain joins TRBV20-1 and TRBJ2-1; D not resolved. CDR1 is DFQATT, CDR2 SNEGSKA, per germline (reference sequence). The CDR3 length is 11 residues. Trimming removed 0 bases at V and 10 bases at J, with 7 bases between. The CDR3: CSARDGREQFF. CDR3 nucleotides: TGCAGTGCTAGAGATGGTCGGGAGCAGTTCTTC.

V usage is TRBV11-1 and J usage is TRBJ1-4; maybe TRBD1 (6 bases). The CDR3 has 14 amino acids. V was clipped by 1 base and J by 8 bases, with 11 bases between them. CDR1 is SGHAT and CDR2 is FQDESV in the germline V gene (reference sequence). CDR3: CASSLVAGDEKLFF. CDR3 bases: TGTGCCAGCAGCTTAGTGGCAGGGGACGAAAAACTGTTTTTT.

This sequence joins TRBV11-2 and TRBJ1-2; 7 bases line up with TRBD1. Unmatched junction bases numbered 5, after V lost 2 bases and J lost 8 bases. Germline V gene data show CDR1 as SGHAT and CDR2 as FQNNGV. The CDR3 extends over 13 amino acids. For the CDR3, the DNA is TGTGCCAGCAGCTTATATAGGGGGCACGGCTACACCTTC. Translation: CASSLYRGHGYTF.

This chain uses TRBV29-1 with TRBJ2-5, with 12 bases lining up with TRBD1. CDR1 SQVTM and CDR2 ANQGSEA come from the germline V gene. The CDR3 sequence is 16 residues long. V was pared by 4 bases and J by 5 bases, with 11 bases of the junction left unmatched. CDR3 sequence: CSVVPGTGGRTETQYF. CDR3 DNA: TGCAGCGTTGTTCCCGGGACAGGGGGCAGGACGGAGACCCAGTACTTC.

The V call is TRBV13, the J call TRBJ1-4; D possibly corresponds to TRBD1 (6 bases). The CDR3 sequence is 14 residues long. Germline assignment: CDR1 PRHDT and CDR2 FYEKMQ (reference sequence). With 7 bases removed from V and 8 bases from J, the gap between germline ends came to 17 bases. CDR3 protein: CASTIRQGPEKLFF. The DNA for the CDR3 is TGTGCCAGCACTATCCGGCAGGGGCCGGAAAAACTGTTTTTT.

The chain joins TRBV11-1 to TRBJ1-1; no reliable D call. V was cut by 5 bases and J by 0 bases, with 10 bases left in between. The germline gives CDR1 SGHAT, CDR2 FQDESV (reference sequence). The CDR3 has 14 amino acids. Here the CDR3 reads CASSDGYLNTEAFF. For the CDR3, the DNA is TGTGCCAGCAGCGACGGGTACCTGAACACTGAAGCTTTCTTT.

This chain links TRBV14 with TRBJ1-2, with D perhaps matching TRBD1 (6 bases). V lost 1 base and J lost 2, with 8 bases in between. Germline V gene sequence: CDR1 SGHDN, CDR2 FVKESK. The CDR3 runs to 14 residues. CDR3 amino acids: CASSQVDRNYGYTF. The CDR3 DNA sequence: TGTGCCAGCAGCCAAGTGGACAGAAACTATGGCTACACCTTC.

The CDR3 DNA follows: TGTGCCAGCAGGACTAGCGGGGGGGCGAAAGAGACCCAGTACTTC. It encodes CASRTSGGAKETQYF. The V call is TRBV3-1 (or the pseudogene TRBV3-2), the J call TRBJ2-5, with 14 bases fitting TRBD2. CDR3 length: 15 amino acids. Germline V gene data show CDR1 as LGHDT and CDR2 as YNNKEL (reference sequence). The J segment lost 3 bases and the V segment lost 6 bases, leaving 3 bases of the junction unmatched.

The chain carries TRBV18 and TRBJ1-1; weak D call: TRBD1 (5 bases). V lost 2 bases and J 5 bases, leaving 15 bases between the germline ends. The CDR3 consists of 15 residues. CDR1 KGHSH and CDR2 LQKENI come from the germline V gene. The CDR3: CASSPMGQGETEAFF. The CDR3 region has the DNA TGTGCCAGCTCACCAATGGGGCAGGGTGAGACTGAAGCTTTCTTT.

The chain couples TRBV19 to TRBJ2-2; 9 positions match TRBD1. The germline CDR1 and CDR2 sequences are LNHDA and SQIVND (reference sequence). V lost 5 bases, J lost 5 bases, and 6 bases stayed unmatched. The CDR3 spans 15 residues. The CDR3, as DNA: TGTGCCAGTAGTTCCGGGACAGGGCGAACCGGGGAGCTGTTTTTT. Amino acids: CASSSGTGRTGELFF.

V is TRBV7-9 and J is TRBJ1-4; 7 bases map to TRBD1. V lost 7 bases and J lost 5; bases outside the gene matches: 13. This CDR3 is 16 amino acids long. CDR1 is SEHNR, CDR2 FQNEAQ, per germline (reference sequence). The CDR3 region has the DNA TGTGCCAGCACCACCCGGGGGACAGTAAAGAATGAAAAACTGTTTTTT. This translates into CASTTRGTVKNEKLFF.

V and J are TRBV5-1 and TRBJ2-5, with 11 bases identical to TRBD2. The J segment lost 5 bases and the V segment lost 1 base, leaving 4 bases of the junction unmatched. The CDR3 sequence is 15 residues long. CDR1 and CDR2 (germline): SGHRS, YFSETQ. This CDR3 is CASSLLAGGHETQYF. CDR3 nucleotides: TGCGCCAGCAGCTTGTTAGCGGGGGGGCATGAGACCCAGTACTTC.

Here the CDR3 DNA reads TGTGCCAGCAGCTTAGGAGAGCGGAACCAAGAGACCCAGTACTTC. It translates to CASSLGERNQETQYF. The chain employs TRBV7-6 and TRBJ2-5; possibly TRBD2 for D (5 bases). CDR1 is SGHVS and CDR2 is FNYEAQ in the germline V gene. V lost 1 base, J lost 0 bases, and 9 bases lay in between. The CDR3 loop spans 15 amino acids.

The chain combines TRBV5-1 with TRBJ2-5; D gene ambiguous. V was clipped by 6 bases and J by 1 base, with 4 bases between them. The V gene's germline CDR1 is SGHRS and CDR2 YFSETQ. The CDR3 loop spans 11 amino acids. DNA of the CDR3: TGCGCCAGCACAATCCAAGAGACCCAGTACTTC. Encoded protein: CASTIQETQYF.

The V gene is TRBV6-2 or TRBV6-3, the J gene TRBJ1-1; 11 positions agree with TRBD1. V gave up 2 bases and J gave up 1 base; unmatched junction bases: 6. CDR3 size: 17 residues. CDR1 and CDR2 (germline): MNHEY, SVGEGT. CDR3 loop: CASSYRTGGNRNTEAFF. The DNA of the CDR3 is TGTGCCAGCAGTTACCGGACAGGGGGCAATCGGAACACTGAAGCTTTCTTT.

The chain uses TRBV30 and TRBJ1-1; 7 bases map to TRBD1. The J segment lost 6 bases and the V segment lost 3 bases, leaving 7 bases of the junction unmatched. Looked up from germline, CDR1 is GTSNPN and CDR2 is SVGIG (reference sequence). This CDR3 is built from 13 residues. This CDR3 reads CAWSQTGSSEAFF. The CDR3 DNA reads TGTGCCTGGAGCCAGACAGGGTCCTCTGAAGCTTTCTTT.

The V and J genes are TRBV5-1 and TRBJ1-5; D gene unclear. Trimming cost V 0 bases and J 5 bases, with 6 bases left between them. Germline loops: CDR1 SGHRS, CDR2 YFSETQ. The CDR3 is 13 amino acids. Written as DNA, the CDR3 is TGCGCCAGCAGCTTGGAACTAGATCAGCCCCAGCATTTT. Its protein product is CASSLELDQPQHF.

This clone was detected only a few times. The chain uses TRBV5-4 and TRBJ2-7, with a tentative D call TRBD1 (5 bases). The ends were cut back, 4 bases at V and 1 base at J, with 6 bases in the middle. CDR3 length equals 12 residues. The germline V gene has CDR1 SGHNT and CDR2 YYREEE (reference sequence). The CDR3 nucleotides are TGTGCCAGCAGCACAGGTTCCTACGAGCAGTACTTC. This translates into CASSTGSYEQYF.

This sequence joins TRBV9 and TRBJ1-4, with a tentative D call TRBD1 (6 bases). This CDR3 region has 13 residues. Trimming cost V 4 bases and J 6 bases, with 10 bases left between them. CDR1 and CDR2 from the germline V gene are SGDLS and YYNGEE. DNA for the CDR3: TGTGCCAGCAGCAGTAGGACAGATGAAAAACTGTTTTTT. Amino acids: CASSSRTDEKLFF. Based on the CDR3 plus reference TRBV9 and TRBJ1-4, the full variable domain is DSGVTQTPKHLITATGQRVTLRCSPRSGDLSVYWYQQSLDQGLQFLIQYYNGEERAKGNILERFSAQQFPDLHSELNLSSLELGDSALYFCASSSRTDEKLFFGSGTQLSVL.

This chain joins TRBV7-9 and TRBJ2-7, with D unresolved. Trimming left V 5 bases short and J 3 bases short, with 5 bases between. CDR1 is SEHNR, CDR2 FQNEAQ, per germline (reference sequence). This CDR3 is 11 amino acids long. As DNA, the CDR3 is TGTGCCAGCAGCAACAACTACGAGCAGTACTTC. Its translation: CASSNNYEQYF.

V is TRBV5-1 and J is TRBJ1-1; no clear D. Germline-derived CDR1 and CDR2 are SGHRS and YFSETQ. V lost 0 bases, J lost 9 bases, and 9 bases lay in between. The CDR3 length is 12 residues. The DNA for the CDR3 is TGCGCCAGCAGCTTGGATGGGCCCCAAGCTTTCTTT. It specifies CASSLDGPQAFF.

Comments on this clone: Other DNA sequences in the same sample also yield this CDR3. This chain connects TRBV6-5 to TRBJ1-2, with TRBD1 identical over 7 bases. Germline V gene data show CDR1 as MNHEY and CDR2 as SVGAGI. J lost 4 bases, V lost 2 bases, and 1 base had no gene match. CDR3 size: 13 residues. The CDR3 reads CASSYRGPYGYTF. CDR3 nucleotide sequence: TGTGCCAGCAGTTACAGGGGGCCCTATGGCTACACCTTC.

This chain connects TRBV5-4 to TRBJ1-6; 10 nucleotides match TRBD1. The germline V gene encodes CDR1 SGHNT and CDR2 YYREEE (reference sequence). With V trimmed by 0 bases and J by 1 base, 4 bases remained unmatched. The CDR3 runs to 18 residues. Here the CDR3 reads CASSLGRTGGSYNSPLHF. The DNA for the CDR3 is TGTGCCAGCAGCTTGGGAAGGACAGGGGGGTCCTATAATTCACCCCTCCACTTT.

For the CDR3, the DNA is TGTGCCAGCAGTTTACGGCAGGGGAGAGGGACTGAAGCTTTCTTT. Amino acid sequence: CASSLRQGRGTEAFF. The V and J genes are TRBV27 and TRBJ1-1, with D possibly TRBD1 on 6 matching bases. V was cut by 2 bases and J by 5 bases, with 15 bases left in between. The CDR3 is 15 residues long. Germline CDR1 is MNHEY and CDR2 is SMNVEV (reference sequence).

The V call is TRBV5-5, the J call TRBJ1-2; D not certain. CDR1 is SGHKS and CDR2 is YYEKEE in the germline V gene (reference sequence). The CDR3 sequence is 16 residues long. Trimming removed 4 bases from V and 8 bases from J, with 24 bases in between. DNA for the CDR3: TGTGCCAGCAGCACCCCGGGAGGGCGAGACTCTTGGGGCTACACCTTC. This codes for CASSTPGGRDSWGYTF.

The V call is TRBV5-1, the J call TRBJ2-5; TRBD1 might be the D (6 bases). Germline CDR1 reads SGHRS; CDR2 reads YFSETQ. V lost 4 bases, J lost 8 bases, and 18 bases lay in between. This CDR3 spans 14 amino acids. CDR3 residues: CASSNGDIGATQYF. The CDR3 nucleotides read TGCGCCAGCAGCAACGGGGACATAGGGGCCACCCAGTACTTC.

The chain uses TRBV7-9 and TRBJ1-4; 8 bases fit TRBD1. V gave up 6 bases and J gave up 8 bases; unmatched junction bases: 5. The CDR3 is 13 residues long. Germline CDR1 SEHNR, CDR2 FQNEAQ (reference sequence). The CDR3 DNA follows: TGTGCCAGCAGTCTCGGACAGGGAGAAAAACTGTTTTTT. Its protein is CASSLGQGEKLFF.

This CDR3 reads CAISETGGTDTQYF. DNA for the CDR3: TGTGCCATCAGTGAGACAGGGGGCACAGATACGCAGTATTTT. The chain combines TRBV10-3 with TRBJ2-3, with TRBD1 matching over 7 bases. V lost 2 bases to trimming and J lost 1 base; unmatched junction nucleotides: 0. The CDR3 length is 14 residues. CDR1 and CDR2 (germline): ENHRY, SYGVKD.

CDR3 sequence (DNA): TGCGCCAGCAGCTTAAACAGGGCGAATGAAAAACTGTTTTTT. Encoded protein: CASSLNRANEKLFF. The chain employs TRBV5-1 and TRBJ1-4; D might be TRBD1 (6 bases). Between the trimmed V and J ends, which lost 2 bases and 5 bases, there was a span of 10 bases. In germline, CDR1 is SGHRS, CDR2 YFSETQ. The CDR3 extends over 14 amino acids.

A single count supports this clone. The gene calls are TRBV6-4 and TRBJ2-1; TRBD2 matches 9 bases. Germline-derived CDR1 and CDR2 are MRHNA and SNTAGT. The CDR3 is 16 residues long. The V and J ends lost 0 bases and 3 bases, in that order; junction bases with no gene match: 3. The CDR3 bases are TGTGCCAGCAGTGACTCGGCTAGCGGGGACTACAATGAGCAGTTCTTC. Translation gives CASSDSASGDYNEQFF.